Listed below are T cell receptor beta chains from one sample, sequenced in a study of cytomegalovirus exposure and HLA in healthy donors. The method was immunoSEQ multiplex PCR; TCRdb's version includes in-frame clones alone and lacks a portion of them. There are around 92,000 clones in the sample; about four fifths occur only once, and over 12% lies in the top ten. The sample taken for sequencing was PBMCs. The receptor source for this set is a woman between 70 and 85 years old in good health and CMV-seropositive. CDR3s include the opening cysteine and the closing phenylalanine or tryptophan. D genes are given only for firm matches. Size is omitted from some rows. Given values are once, few, many or a class for expanded clones.

>.|TRBJ1-2|TRBV28|few
TGTGCCAGCAGCCTTAGACAGTTTCGCTATGGCTACACCTTC
CASSLRQFRYGYTF
>TRBD1|TRBJ2-4|TRBV27|.
TGTGCCAGCAGTTGGACAGGGACCCTCGGAAACATTCAGTACTTC
CASSWTGTLGNIQYF
>TRBD2|TRBJ2-1|TRBV7-2|few
TGTGCCAGCGTGGGACTAGCAATGAGCAATGAGCAGTTCTTC
CASVGLAMSNEQFF
>TRBD1|TRBJ2-3|TRBV30|.
TGTGCCTGGGACAGGGTCGGCACAGATACGCAGTATTTT
CAWDRVGTDTQYF
>.|TRBJ2-2|TRBV25-1|.
TGTGCCAGCAGTATCAGGGGTAACACCGGGGAGCTGTTTTTT
CASSIRGNTGELFF
>.|TRBJ1-1|TRBV5-8|.
TGTGCCAGCAGACATGTGAACACTGAAGCTTTCTTT
CASRHVNTEAFF
>.|TRBJ1-1|TRBV11-2|.
TGTGCCAGCAGCCGCCGGGTCGACACTGAAGCTTTCTTT
CASSRRVDTEAFF
>.|TRBJ1-2|TRBV18|few
TGTGCCAGCTCACCCCCCGCAGCTAGCTATGGCTACACCTTC
CASSPPAASYGYTF
>.|TRBJ2-1|TRBV11-2|once
TGTGCCAGCAGCTTAGATCTGGGCACCCACAATGAGCAGTTCTTC
CASSLDLGTHNEQFF
>TRBD1|TRBJ2-7|TRBV28|.
TGTGCCAGCAGTTTAAACAGGGGGCTCGAGCAGTACTTC
CASSLNRGLEQYF
>.|TRBJ1-5|TRBV7-2|once
TGTGCCAGCAGCCAGAGGGTGGCGCAGCAGCCCCAGCATTTT
CASSQRVAQQPQHF
>.|TRBJ2-7|TRBV5-4|.
TGTGCCAGCAGCTTGGGGGCAGCGGACGAGCAGTACTTC
CASSLGAADEQYF
>TRBD1|TRBJ2-6|TRBV27|few
TGTGCCAGCAGACTAGGGACAGGGATGGCTGGGGCCAACGTCCTGACTTTC
CASRLGTGMAGANVLTF
>.|TRBJ1-2|TRBV27|.
TGTGCCAGCAGTCAACAGTTTAACTATGGCTACACCTTC
CASSQQFNYGYTF
>.|TRBJ2-5|TRBV28|once
TGTGCCAGCAGTTCAGGGATCGAGACCCAGTACTTC
CASSSGIETQYF
>.|TRBJ2-2|TRBV10-3|.
TGTGCTTCCCGGGGGACCGGGGAGCTGTTTTTT
CASRGTGELFF
>.|TRBJ1-1|TRBV10-3|.
TGTGCCATCAGTGAGGCGGCCGTTGAAGCTTTCTTT
CAISEAAVEAFF
>.|TRBJ1-2|TRBV6-6|.
TGTGCCAGCAGTTACTCGAAAGGGCGGGGGGCTGGCTACACCTTC
CASSYSKGRGAGYTF
>TRBD1|TRBJ2-1|TRBV7-2|.
TGTGCCAGCAGCTTAAGGCGGGGGGACAGGGGAGGCGATGAGCAGTTCTTC
CASSLRRGDRGGDEQFF
>.|TRBJ1-3|TRBV14|few
TGTGCCAGCAGCGAACGCCTCGGTGGAAACACCATATATTTT
CASSERLGGNTIYF
>.|TRBJ2-5|TRBV6-6|.
TGTGCCAGCACCGTGAGAGTCCAAGAGACCCAGTACTTC
CASTVRVQETQYF
>TRBD1|TRBJ2-3|TRBV29-1|few
TGCAGCGTCGGTGGACAGGGGTATGGAGATACGCAGTATTTT
CSVGGQGYGDTQYF
>.|TRBJ2-1|TRBV19|once
TGTGCCAGTAGTAGAGGGATAAGCTCCTACAATGAGCAGTTCTTC
CASSRGISSYNEQFF
>.|TRBJ2-7|TRBV5-1|.
TGCGCCAGCAGCTTGGAAGGACTGCAGAGGTACGAGCAGTACTTC
CASSLEGLQRYEQYF
>TRBD2|TRBJ2-2|TRBV6-5|.
TGTGCCAGCAGTTCCGGGACTAGCTGGAACACCGGGGAGCTGTTTTTT
CASSSGTSWNTGELFF
>.|TRBJ2-5|TRBV20-1|.
TGCAGTGCCGAGGAAGGTTACGGGCAGTACTTC
CSAEEGYGQYF
>.|TRBJ2-1|TRBV2|few
TGTGCCAGCAGCCGTAGGGCGGGGAAGACCGGGTTCTTC
CASSRRAGKTGFF
>.|TRBJ2-1|TRBV7-3|.
TGTGCCAGCAGCTTAGAGAGGCCCCCGGGGAATGAGCAGTTCTTC
CASSLERPPGNEQFF
>.|TRBJ2-7|TRBV20-1|.
TGCAGTGCTAGTACAGGATACGAGCAGTACTTC
CSASTGYEQYF
>TRBD2|TRBJ2-2|TRBV6-5|.
TGTGCCAGCAGGGGGAGCGGGGGGGGTACCGGGGAGCTGTTTTTT
CASRGSGGGTGELFF
>.|TRBJ2-3|TRBV27|.
TGTGCCAGCAGTCCACAGAAAGCGGGCGGTACGCAGTATTTT
CASSPQKAGGTQYF
>.|TRBJ2-7|TRBV7-2|medium-sized
TGTGCCAGCAGCCCTACAGGGCCGAGCTCCTACGAGCAGTACTTC
CASSPTGPSSYEQYF
>.|TRBJ1-6|TRBV13|few
TGTGCCAGCAGCACAAGTACAGGGAGCGCACCCCTCCACTTT
CASSTSTGSAPLHF
>TRBD1|TRBJ1-4|TRBV6-1|.
TGTGCCAGCAGTGAAGGGACAGGGGGTGAAAAACTGTTTTTT
CASSEGTGGEKLFF
>TRBD1|TRBJ2-7|TRBV5-6|.
TGTGCCAGCAGCTGGGGGACAGGGACCTACGAGCAGTACTTC
CASSWGTGTYEQYF
>.|TRBJ1-1|TRBV28|.
TGTGCCAGCAGGACAAGTAACACTGAAGCTTTCTTT
CASRTSNTEAFF
>TRBD1|TRBJ2-2|TRBV6-7|few
TGTGCCAGCAGTTACTCGACAGGGGTTCCCGGGGAGCTGTTTTTT
CASSYSTGVPGELFF
>.|TRBJ2-3|TRBV7-2|.
TGTGCCAGCAGCCCGGGGGAGCACACAGATACGCAGTATTTT
CASSPGEHTDTQYF
>.|TRBJ2-1|TRBV9|.
TGTGCCAGCAGCATTTTGAGTGGGGGCCACTACAATGAGCAGTTCTTC
CASSILSGGHYNEQFF
>.|TRBJ2-3|TRBV5-1|.
TGCGCCAGCAGTTCACAGCTCTACACAGATACGCAGTATTTT
CASSSQLYTDTQYF
>TRBD1|TRBJ2-4|TRBV2|.
TGTGCCAGCAGTCCCTGGACAGGGGACGCCAAAAACATTCAGTACTTC
CASSPWTGDAKNIQYF